Reported below is one T cell receptor (beta chain). The CDR3 consists of 17 residues. With 3 bases removed from V and 4 bases from J, the gap between germline ends came to 20 bases. The germline CDR1 and CDR2 sequences are SGHTA and FQGTGA. The sort gate was single viable CD3+CD4+CD8-CD45RO+ cells for memory CD4+ T cells. CMV serostatus came from serum IgG against pp150, pp28, p38, p52. The sample belongs to a study of memory CD4+ T cells and cytomegalovirus serostatus. In the study overall: This sample comes from healthy Belgian adults, 9 CMV seropositive, 24 seronegative.

Per the authors' pipeline: After removing out-of-frame reads, millions of distinct TCRbeta sequences remained. Only in-frame clones appear in the TCRdb table, and some are missing; sequencing was by immunoSEQ multiplex PCR. V and J calls and clone size are those listed in that table; D and trimming were worked out from the DNA. Here the sample spans under 40,000 clones, less than 80% being singletons. The chain joins TRBV7-3 to TRBJ2-3; TRBD2 might be the D (5 bases). The clonotype was recovered from an adult in good health and CMV-seropositive. Sequenced: memory CD4+ T cells from blood. DNA of the CDR3: TGTGCCAGCAGCTTTGGAAACGGCCCCAACGGGGCAGATACGCAGTATTTT. Amino acid sequence: CASSFGNGPNGADTQYF.